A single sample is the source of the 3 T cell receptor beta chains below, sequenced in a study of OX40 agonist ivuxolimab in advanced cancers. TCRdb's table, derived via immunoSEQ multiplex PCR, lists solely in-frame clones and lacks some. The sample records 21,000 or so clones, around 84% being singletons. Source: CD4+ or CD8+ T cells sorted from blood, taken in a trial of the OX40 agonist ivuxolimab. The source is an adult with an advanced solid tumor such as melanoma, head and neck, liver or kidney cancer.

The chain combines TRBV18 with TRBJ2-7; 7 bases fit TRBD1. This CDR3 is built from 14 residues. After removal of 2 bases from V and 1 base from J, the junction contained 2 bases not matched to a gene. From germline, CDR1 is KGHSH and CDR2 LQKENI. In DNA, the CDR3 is TGTGCCAGCTCACCAGAGGGGGCGTCCTACGAGCAGTACTTC. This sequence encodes CASSPEGASYEQYF.

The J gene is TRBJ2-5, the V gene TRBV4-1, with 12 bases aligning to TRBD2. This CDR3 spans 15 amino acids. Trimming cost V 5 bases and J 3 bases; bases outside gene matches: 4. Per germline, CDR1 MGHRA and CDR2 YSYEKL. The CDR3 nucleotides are TGCGCCAGCAGCTTACTAGCGGGGGGAAAAGAGACCCAGTACTTC. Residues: CASSLLAGGKETQYF.

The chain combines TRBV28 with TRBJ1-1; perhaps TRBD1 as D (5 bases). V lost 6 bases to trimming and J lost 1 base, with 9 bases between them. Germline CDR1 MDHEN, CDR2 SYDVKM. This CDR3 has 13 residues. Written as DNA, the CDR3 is TGTGCCAGCAGGGAAGGGGCGAACACTGAAGCTTTCTTT. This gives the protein CASREGANTEAFF.